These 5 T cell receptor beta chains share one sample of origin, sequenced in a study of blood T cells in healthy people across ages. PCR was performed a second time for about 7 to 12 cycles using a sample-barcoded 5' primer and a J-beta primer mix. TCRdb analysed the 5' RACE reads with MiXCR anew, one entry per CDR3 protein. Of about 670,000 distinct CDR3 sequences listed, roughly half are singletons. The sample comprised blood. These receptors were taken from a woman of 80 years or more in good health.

This CDR3 is CAISAKGAEDNEQFF. The CDR3, as DNA: TGTGCCATCTCAGCAAAAGGGGCCGAAGACAATGAGCAGTTCTTC. The chain uses TRBV10-3 and TRBJ2-1; possibly TRBD1 for D (5 bases). The CDR3 runs 15 residues. Looked up from germline, CDR1 is ENHRY and CDR2 is SYGVKD. Trimming removed 8 bases from V and 5 bases from J, with 19 bases in between.

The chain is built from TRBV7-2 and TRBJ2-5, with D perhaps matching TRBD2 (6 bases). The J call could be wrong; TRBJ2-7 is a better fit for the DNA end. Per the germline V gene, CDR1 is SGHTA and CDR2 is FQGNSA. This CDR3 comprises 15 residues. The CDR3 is CASSLHGTQGAEQYF. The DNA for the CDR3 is TGTGCCAGCAGCTTACATGGGACTCAGGGAGCCGAGCAGTACTTC.

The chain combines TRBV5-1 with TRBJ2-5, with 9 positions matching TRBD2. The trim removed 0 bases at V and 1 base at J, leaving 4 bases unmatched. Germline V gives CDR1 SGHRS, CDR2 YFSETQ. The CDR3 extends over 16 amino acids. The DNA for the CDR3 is TGCGCCAGCAGCTTGGTCGCTAGCGGGATCCAAGAGACCCAGTACTTC. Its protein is CASSLVASGIQETQYF.

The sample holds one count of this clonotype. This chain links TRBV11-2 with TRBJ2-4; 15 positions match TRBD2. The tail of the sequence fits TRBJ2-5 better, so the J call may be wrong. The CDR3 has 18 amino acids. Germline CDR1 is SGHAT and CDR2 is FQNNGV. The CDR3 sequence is CASSLNIPGLAGGETQYF. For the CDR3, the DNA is TGTGCCAGCAGCTTAAACATACCGGGACTAGCGGGAGGAGAGACCCAGTACTTC.

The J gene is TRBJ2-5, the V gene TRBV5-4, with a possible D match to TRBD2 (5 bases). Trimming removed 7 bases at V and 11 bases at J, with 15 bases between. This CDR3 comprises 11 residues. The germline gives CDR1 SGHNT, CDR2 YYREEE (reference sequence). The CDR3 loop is CASGLFNEQYF. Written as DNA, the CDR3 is TGTGCCAGCGGACTTTTCAATGAGCAGTACTTC.